These T cell receptor beta chains were read from a single sample in a study of T cell repertoires in aging, cancer and after chemotherapy. TCRdb processed the multiplex PCR reads anew with MiXCR; each CDR3 protein has one entry. Here the sample spans under 4,500 distinct CDR3 sequences, roughly 31% being singletons. Sample: blood. The source of these receptors is a human donor in good health. CDR3s include the opening cysteine and the closing phenylalanine or tryptophan. The D gene is left open where the match is weak. Clone size is given for some rows only: seen once, a few or many times, or a class if the clone is expanded.

cdr3_nt	cdr3_aa	clone_size	d_call	cdr3_length	j_call	v_call
TGTGCCAGTAGTATAGGAGGCGGGGGGGCGATTCTCTTC	CASSIGGGGAILF	medium-sized	TRBD2	13	TRBJ2-1	TRBV19
TGTGCCAGCAGCTTCACAGATACGCAGTATTTT	CASSFTDTQYF	NA	NA	11	TRBJ2-3	TRBV7-2
TGTGCCAGCGGGTACAATGAGCAGTTCTTC	CASGYNEQFF	medium-sized	NA	10	TRBJ2-1	TRBV6-5
TGTGCCAGCAGTGGGACAGGGGGCACCGGGGAGCTGTTTTTT	CASSGTGGTGELFF	once	TRBD1	14	TRBJ2-2	TRBV6-5
TGTGCCACCAGCAGAGAAGGTAGCGGGGGGCGGTTTGAGCAGTACTTC	CATSREGSGGRFEQYF	medium-sized	TRBD2	16	TRBJ2-7	TRBV15
TGTGCCAGCAAGACGACAGGGGGGCCTGAAGCTTTCTTT	CASKTTGGPEAFF	medium-sized	TRBD1	13	TRBJ1-1	TRBV12-3/TRBV12-4
TGTGCCAGCAGCAACGCAGGGGGTCTACAGCCCCAGCATTTT	CASSNAGGLQPQHF	once	TRBD1	14	TRBJ1-5	TRBV7-9
TGTGCCAGCAATCCACCCAGCTCCTACAATGAGCAGTTCTTC	CASNPPSSYNEQFF	few	NA	14	TRBJ2-1	TRBV6-5
TGTGCCAGCAGCTTAGGAGAGACCCAGTACTTC	CASSLGETQYF	NA	NA	11	TRBJ2-5	TRBV12-3/TRBV12-4
TGTGCCACCCCAGCCGGACAGGCCTGGCGGCCCCAGCATTTT	CATPAGQAWRPQHF	medium-sized	TRBD1	14	TRBJ1-5	TRBV27
TGTGCCAGCAGCTTGTCAGGGATCCCCTATGGCTACACCTTC	CASSLSGIPYGYTF	medium-sized	NA	14	TRBJ1-2	TRBV5-4
TGTGCCAGCTCACCACCGTATTTGAACACCGGGGAGCTGTTTTTT	CASSPPYLNTGELFF	NA	NA	15	TRBJ2-2	TRBV18
TGTGCCAGCAGCCCCCTGGACAAGTTCTATGGCTACACCTTC	CASSPLDKFYGYTF	few	NA	14	TRBJ1-2	TRBV13
TGTGCCAGCAGTGAGCGGACTAGCCGGCCAGACTTC	CASSERTSRPDF	medium-sized	TRBD2	12	TRBJ2-7	TRBV6-1
TGTGCCAGCAGCTTAGGGGGGCGGGCCTACGAGCAGTACTTC	CASSLGGRAYEQYF	few	NA	14	TRBJ2-7	TRBV5-5
TGTGCCAGTAGCGAACAGGGCACCGGGGAGCTGTTTTTT	CASSEQGTGELFF	medium-sized	NA	13	TRBJ2-2	TRBV19
TGTGCCAGCCGTCTATTTGGAGGGGTCACCTACGATCAGTACTTC	CASRLFGGVTYDQYF	NA	NA	15	TRBJ2-7	TRBV5-4
TGTGCCAGCACGATCGGGACACCAAGTGGGAACTATGGCTACACCTTC	CASTIGTPSGNYGYTF	few	NA	16	TRBJ1-2	TRBV6-5
TGTGCCTGGAGTACGGGACAGGGAGGCACCGGGGAGCTGTTTTTT	CAWSTGQGGTGELFF	medium-sized	TRBD1	15	TRBJ2-2	TRBV30
TGTGCCAGCAGTTCCCAGACAGGAACCTACGAGCAGTACTTC	CASSSQTGTYEQYF	NA	NA	14	TRBJ2-7	TRBV27
TGTGCCAGCAGTACCTACCAGGGGGGACAGGACTATGGCTACACCTTC	CASSTYQGGQDYGYTF	few	TRBD1	16	TRBJ1-2	TRBV6-5
TGTGCCTGGAGTACGGGGTACCCCTACAATGAGCAGTTCTTC	CAWSTGYPYNEQFF	medium-sized	NA	14	TRBJ2-1	TRBV30
TGTGCCCGGGGGGGGCGCGATAACTATGGCTACACCTTC	CARGGRDNYGYTF	NA	NA	13	TRBJ1-2	TRBV30
TGTGCCAGCAGTGAAGCAACAAACAGGGTCCCTGAAGCTTTCTTT	CASSEATNRVPEAFF	few	NA	15	TRBJ1-1	TRBV6-1
TGCAGTGCTAACGTCAGGGCGCGTGGCACTGAAGCTTTCTTT	CSANVRARGTEAFF	NA	NA	14	TRBJ1-1	TRBV20-1
TGTGCCAGCAGTTACCAACAGGGGGGTTTAACTAGCACAGATACGCAGTATTTT	CASSYQQGGLTSTDTQYF	NA	TRBD1	18	TRBJ2-3	TRBV6-6
TGTGCCAGCAGTTCATCAGGGGGTGTAAGAGACCAGTACTTC	CASSSSGGVRDQYF	NA	TRBD1	14	TRBJ2-5	TRBV6-5
TGTGCCTGGAGTGTTTGGTCAGGGAGGAATTCACCCCTCCACTTT	CAWSVWSGRNSPLHF	few	NA	15	TRBJ1-6	TRBV30
TGTGCCAGCAGCCCGCTGACAGGGGGTCTTGGCGAGCAGTACTTC	CASSPLTGGLGEQYF	few	TRBD1	15	TRBJ2-7	TRBV5-5
TGTGCCAGCAGTTCGGGACTCGCCAACAATGAGCAGTTCTTC	CASSSGLANNEQFF	medium-sized	NA	14	TRBJ2-1	TRBV12-3/TRBV12-4
TGTGCCAGCAGCTTAGGCCGGGGCCGGGGGCAGGAGACCCAGTACTTC	CASSLGRGRGQETQYF	NA	NA	16	TRBJ2-5	TRBV5-4
TGTGCCAGCAGTTACTCAACGGGACCAGGTTTGGATACGCAGTATTTT	CASSYSTGPGLDTQYF	NA	NA	16	TRBJ2-3	TRBV6-5
TGTGCCAGCAGGTCTCCTTCCGGGACAATGCTCACAGATACGCAGTATTTT	CASRSPSGTMLTDTQYF	NA	NA	17	TRBJ2-3	TRBV12-3/TRBV12-4
TGTGCCAGCAGTGACTCGGGGGGCCGCGCGGATACGCAGTATTTT	CASSDSGGRADTQYF	NA	NA	15	TRBJ2-3	TRBV6-4
TGTGCCTGGACCAGAAAGGGGACGCCAGATACGCAGTATTTT	CAWTRKGTPDTQYF	NA	NA	14	TRBJ2-3	TRBV30
TGTGCCAGCAGTGCCGAATATAATTCACCCCTCCACTTT	CASSAEYNSPLHF	few	NA	13	TRBJ1-6	TRBV6-4
TGTGCCAGCAGTGAAGGGGGGACGGCAGATACGCAGTATTTT	CASSEGGTADTQYF	NA	NA	14	TRBJ2-3	TRBV6-5
TGTGCCTGGATTAACGTAAACACCATATATTTT	CAWINVNTIYF	NA	NA	11	TRBJ1-3	TRBV30
TGTGCCAGCAGCTTAGAGACGGGAGAACAAGAGACCCAGTACTTC	CASSLETGEQETQYF	NA	NA	15	TRBJ2-5	TRBV7-4
TGTGCCTGGGCAAAGACAGGGTCGTTGTCACCCCTCCACTTT	CAWAKTGSLSPLHF	medium-sized	TRBD1	14	TRBJ1-6	TRBV30
TGTGCCAGCAGCTTAAAAAGCTGGACTAGCGTCAATGAGCAGTTCTTC	CASSLKSWTSVNEQFF	once	TRBD2	16	TRBJ2-1	TRBV6-5
TGTGCCAGCAGTTACTCGATCTTACAGATCTATGGCTACACCTTC	CASSYSILQIYGYTF	medium-sized	NA	15	TRBJ1-2	TRBV6-5
TGTGCCAGCAGCCCCGGGCAGGCCCTTGACGAGCAGTACTTC	CASSPGQALDEQYF	medium-sized	NA	14	TRBJ2-7	TRBV7-6
TGTGCCAGCAGTTTAAGGGACAGGGGGCGTCAGCCCCAGCATTTT	CASSLRDRGRQPQHF	NA	TRBD1	15	TRBJ1-5	TRBV12-3/TRBV12-4
TGTGCCTGGAGTGTAGGGGACGAGCAGTACTTC	CAWSVGDEQYF	medium-sized	NA	11	TRBJ2-7	TRBV30
TGTGCCAGCAGTGAATGGGGTGGGGTCGAGACCCAGTACTTC	CASSEWGGVETQYF	NA	NA	14	TRBJ2-5	TRBV6-5
TGTGCCAGCAGTTACTCGAGGTCCGGAAGGGTCGGGGGCACCGGGGAGCTGTTTTTT	CASSYSRSGRVGGTGELFF	NA	NA	19	TRBJ2-2	TRBV6-5
TGTGCCAGCAGCCGCAGGGGGCCTAATCCTTGGAACACTGAAGCTTTCTTT	CASSRRGPNPWNTEAFF	NA	TRBD1	17	TRBJ1-1	TRBV5-6
TGTGCCAGCAGCTTAGCGGGGGCAGGGGGCCACGAGCAGTACTTC	CASSLAGAGGHEQYF	NA	TRBD1	15	TRBJ2-7	TRBV7-6
TGTGCCAGCAGCTTAGATTCTCATCAGCCCCAGCATTTT	CASSLDSHQPQHF	NA	NA	13	TRBJ1-5	TRBV11-1